This entry features one T cell receptor beta chain sequence. This sample was taken from a study of blood T cell repertoires in COVID-19. Study in general: Both acute and convalescent COVID-19 samples were obtained from the United States, Italy and Spain. The cDNA or gDNA used as material had been derived from T cells, B-cell-depleted T cells, or PBMCs.

Per the study methods: Reference gene primer amplification gave nucleated cell count estimates. Assay used: immunoSEQ multiplex PCR; TCRdb lists only in-frame clones, some missing. D and trimming come from the DNA, and the V and J calls and clone size come from that table. The sample contains 300,000 to 350,000 clones, around 89% of which appear only once. Enrollment of patients from Seattle took place during active infection, with longitudinal follow-up. The germline CDR1 and CDR2 sequences are MDHEN and SYDVKM. V was clipped by 1 base and J by 0 bases, with 10 bases between them. The CDR3 consists of 16 residues.

Sequenced: peripheral blood. This receptor was identified in a woman in her thirties or forties with COVID-19, enrolled during active disease. V gene TRBV28 combines with J gene TRBJ2-1; D gene uncertain. CDR3 residues: CASSLLQSSSYNEQFF. CDR3 nucleotides: TGTGCCAGCAGTTTATTACAGTCGAGCTCCTACAATGAGCAGTTCTTC.